This paragraph covers one TCR beta chain sequence. Its antigen is unidentified. In germline, CDR1 is SEHNR, CDR2 FQNEAQ (reference sequence). V was trimmed by 5 bases and J by 7 bases, leaving 17 bases between them. The CDR3 has 15 residues. The sample comes from a study of OX40 agonist ivuxolimab in advanced cancers. Overall study: From roughly 23 to 85 years was the age range, with a mean of around 60 years, and about 83% were male.

Produced via immunoSEQ multiplex PCR; TCRdb's table is partial and in-frame only. The table shows about 96,000 clones, with about 84% occurring only once. Study-level results: Dosing at 0.1 to 3.0 mg/kg was accompanied by clonal expansion of CD4+ and CD8+ blood T cells by week 6.

This specimen consisted of CD4+ or CD8+ T cells sorted from blood, obtained in a trial of the OX40 agonist ivuxolimab. This chain joins TRBV7-9 and TRBJ1-4; D is unclear. The receptor's source is an adult with an advanced solid tumor such as melanoma, head and neck, liver or kidney cancer. Here the CDR3 DNA reads TGTGCCAGCAGCCCCCTCTCCGCACCTAGTGAAAAACTGTTTTTT. As protein: CASSPLSAPSEKLFF. Full variable domain (remainder filled in from reference TRBV7-9 and TRBJ1-4): DTGVSQNPRHKITKRGQNVTFRCDPISEHNRLYWYRQTLGQGPEFLTYFQNEAQLEKSRLLSDRFSAERPKGSFSTLEIQRTEQGDSAMYLCASSPLSAPSEKLFFGSGTQLSVL.